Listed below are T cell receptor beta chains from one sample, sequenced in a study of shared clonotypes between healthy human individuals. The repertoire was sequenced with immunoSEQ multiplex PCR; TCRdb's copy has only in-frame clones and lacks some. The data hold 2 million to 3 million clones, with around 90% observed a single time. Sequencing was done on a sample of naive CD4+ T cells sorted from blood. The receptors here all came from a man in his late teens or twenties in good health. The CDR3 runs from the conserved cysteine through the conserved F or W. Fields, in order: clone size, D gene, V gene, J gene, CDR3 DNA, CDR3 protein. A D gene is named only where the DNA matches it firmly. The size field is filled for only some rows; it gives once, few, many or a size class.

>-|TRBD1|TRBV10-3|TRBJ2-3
TGTGCCATCGGACAGGTGGACACAGATACGCAGTATTTT
CAIGQVDTDTQYF
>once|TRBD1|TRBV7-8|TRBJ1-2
TGTGCCAGCAGTTCCGGGACAGTCTATGGCTACACCTTC
CASSSGTVYGYTF
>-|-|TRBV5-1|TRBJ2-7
TGCGCCAGCAGCTTGGGATACGGACAGTTTTTC
CASSLGYGQFF
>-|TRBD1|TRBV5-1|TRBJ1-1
TGCGCCAGCAGCCCCGAGGGACAGGGGAGGGGTGAAGCTTTCTTT
CASSPEGQGRGEAFF
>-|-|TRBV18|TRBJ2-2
TGTGCCAGCTCACCAGCCAGTAAGAACACCGGGGAGCTGTTTTTT
CASSPASKNTGELFF
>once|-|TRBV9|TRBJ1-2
TGTGCCAGCAGCGGCCTCGGAGGGGGGCCGAGGGGAGGCTACACCTTC
CASSGLGGGPRGGYTF
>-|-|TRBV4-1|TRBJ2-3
TGCGCCAGCAGCCAAGATCCTCCCGCGGGTATCACAGATACGCAGTATTTT
CASSQDPPAGITDTQYF
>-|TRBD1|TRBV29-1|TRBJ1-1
TGCAGCGTTTGCGACAGGGGAAATACTGAAGCTTTCTTT
CSVCDRGNTEAFF
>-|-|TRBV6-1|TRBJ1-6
TGTGCCAGCAGTGAAGGGTTTTCGGGACGTATCAATTCACCCCTCCACTTT
CASSEGFSGRINSPLHF
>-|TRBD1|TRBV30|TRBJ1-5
TGTGCCTGGAGTGGCCAAACAGGGGTATGGGGTCAGCCCCAGCATTTT
CAWSGQTGVWGQPQHF
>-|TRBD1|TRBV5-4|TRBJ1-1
TGTGCCAGCAGCCGGGATAGCCGGGACAGGAACACTGAAGCTTTCTTT
CASSRDSRDRNTEAFF
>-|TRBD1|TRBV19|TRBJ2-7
TGTGCCAGTATTCCCGACAGGGCAAGCTACGAGCAGTACTTC
CASIPDRASYEQYF
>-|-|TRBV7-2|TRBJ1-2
TGTGCCAGCAGCTCAGAGGGGTATGGCTACACCTTC
CASSSEGYGYTF
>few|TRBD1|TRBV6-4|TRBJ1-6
TGTGCCAGCAGTGCGTTAGGACAGGGGAATTCACCCCTCCACTTT
CASSALGQGNSPLHF
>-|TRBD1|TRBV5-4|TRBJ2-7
TGTGCCAGCAGCCCCGGAGGACAGGGGGCCCACGAGCAGTACTTC
CASSPGGQGAHEQYF
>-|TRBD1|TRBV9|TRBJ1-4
TGTGCCAGCAGCGTGATGGAGGGGGCAGGGGAAAAACTGTTTTTT
CASSVMEGAGEKLFF
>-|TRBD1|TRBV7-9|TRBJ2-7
TGTACCAGCAGCCGTACCGAGGGGGCCAACGAGCAGTACTTC
CTSSRTEGANEQYF
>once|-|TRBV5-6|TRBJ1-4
TGTGCCAGCAGCGCCCTTCGGGCAGGAGACAATGAAAAACTGTTTTTT
CASSALRAGDNEKLFF
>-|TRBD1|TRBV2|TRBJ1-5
TGTGCCAGCATGGGGACAGAAGGTCAGCCCCAGCATTTT
CASMGTEGQPQHF
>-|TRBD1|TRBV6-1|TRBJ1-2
TGTGCCAGCAGTGAGGGGTGGGCAGGGGGCGAGTTCGGGTATGGCTACACCTTC
CASSEGWAGGEFGYGYTF
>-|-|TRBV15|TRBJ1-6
TGTGCCACCAGCAGAGAGAGCTCCTATAATTCACCCCTCCACTTT
CATSRESSYNSPLHF
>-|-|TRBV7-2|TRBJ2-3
TGTGCCAGCAGCTTAGTGGCGGTCGTCACAGATACGCAGTATTTT
CASSLVAVVTDTQYF
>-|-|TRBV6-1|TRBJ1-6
TGTGCCAGCAGTGAAGCCCCCGGGTTGAGAAATTCACCCCTCCACTTT
CASSEAPGLRNSPLHF
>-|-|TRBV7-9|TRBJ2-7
TGTGCCAGCAGCTTAGCCGGTACAAGGGCGCAGCAGTACTTC
CASSLAGTRAQQYF
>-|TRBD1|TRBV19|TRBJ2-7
TGTGCCAGTAGTACTCGGGACAGCATTTCCTACGAGCAGTACTTC
CASSTRDSISYEQYF
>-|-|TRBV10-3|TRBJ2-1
TGTGCCATCAGTGAGTCGACCTACAATGAGCAGTTCTTC
CAISESTYNEQFF
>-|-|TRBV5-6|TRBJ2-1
TGTGCCAGCAGCCTGCGGGACGGGGGTCACAATGAGCAGTTCTTC
CASSLRDGGHNEQFF
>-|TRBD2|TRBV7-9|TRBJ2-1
TGTGCCAGCAGCCCGTGGGCGGGAGGCTGGGATGAGCAGTTCTTC
CASSPWAGGWDEQFF
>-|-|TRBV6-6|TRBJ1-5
TGTGCCAGCAGCCCGGGGAACAATCAGCCCCAGCATTTT
CASSPGNNQPQHF
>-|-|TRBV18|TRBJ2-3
TGTGCCAGCTCACCACCCCTAGCGACGAGTGGTACGCAGTATTTT
CASSPPLATSGTQYF
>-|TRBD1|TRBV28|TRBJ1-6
TGTGCCAGCAGTTATGGACAGGGGGGTTCACCCCTCCACTTT
CASSYGQGGSPLHF
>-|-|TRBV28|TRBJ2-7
TGTGCCAGCAGTTCGCCCACCACCGGGGGACATAATTCCTACGAGCAGTACTTC
CASSSPTTGGHNSYEQYF
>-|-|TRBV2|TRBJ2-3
TGTGCCAGCAGGGAGTCCCTAAGCACAGATACGCAGTATTTT
CASRESLSTDTQYF
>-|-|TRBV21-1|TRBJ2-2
TGTGCCAGCAGCAAGGGACAGGGTATCACCGGGGAGCTGTTTTTT
CASSKGQGITGELFF
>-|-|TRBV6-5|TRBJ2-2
TGTGCCAGCTGTCGGAACACCGGGGAGCTGTTTTTT
CASCRNTGELFF
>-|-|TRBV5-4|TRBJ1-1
TGTGCCAGCAGCTTGGCATCCACTGAAGCTTTCTTT
CASSLASTEAFF
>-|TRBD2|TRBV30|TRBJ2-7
TGTGCTCGAAGTTACAGCGGGGGCCCCTACGAGCAGTACTTC
CARSYSGGPYEQYF
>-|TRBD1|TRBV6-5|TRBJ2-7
TGTGCCAGCAGTTACAGGCAGGACAGGGTCTACGAGCAGTACTTC
CASSYRQDRVYEQYF
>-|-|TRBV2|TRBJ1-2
TGTGCCAGCAGTGAACAGCAGGCCTATGGCTACACCTTC
CASSEQQAYGYTF
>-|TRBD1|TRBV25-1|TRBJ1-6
TGTGCCGATCGGGACAGGGGTAGCTCCTATAATTCACCCCTCCACTTT
CADRDRGSSYNSPLHF
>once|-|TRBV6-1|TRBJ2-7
TGTGCCAGCAGAGGAACGGGTCGCTCCTACGAGCAGTACTTC
CASRGTGRSYEQYF
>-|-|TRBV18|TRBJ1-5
TGTGCCAGCTCACCACTCGCTAGCAATCAGCCCCAGCATTTT
CASSPLASNQPQHF
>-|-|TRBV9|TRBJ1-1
TGTGCCAGCAGCCCGGGACGGGGGGATTTTTGGGCTTTCTTT
CASSPGRGDFWAFF
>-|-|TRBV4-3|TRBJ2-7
TGCGCCAGCAGCCCTCAGACCGGGACTGTCTACGAGCAGTACTTC
CASSPQTGTVYEQYF
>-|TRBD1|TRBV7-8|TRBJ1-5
TGTGCCAGCAGCTTCGCTACAGGGGGGAACAATCAGCCCCAGCATTTT
CASSFATGGNNQPQHF
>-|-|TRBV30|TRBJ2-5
TGTGCCTGGAGTCTGGAGCCCGGGACCCAGTACTTC
CAWSLEPGTQYF